This paragraph covers one T cell receptor beta chain sequence. This sample is drawn from a study of blood T cells in healthy people across ages. Through a sample-barcoded 5' primer and a J-beta primer mix, a second PCR was run for about 6 to 11 cycles. TCRdb called the 5' RACE reads again in MiXCR, with one record for every CDR3 protein. The data hold around 990,000 distinct CDR3 sequences, with roughly 24% observed a single time. The same sample was also studied in work on T cells of mothers and their children.

This receptor was obtained from a girl aged 2-9 years in good health. The sequenced sample was blood.

The CDR3, as DNA: TGCGCCAGCAGCCAAGATGGAGGTTCCGGGACCCAGTACTTC. It yields the protein CASSQDGGSGTQYF. The J gene is TRBJ2-1, the V gene TRBV4-3, with D possibly TRBD2 on 5 matching bases. The J call could be wrong; TRBJ2-5 is a better fit for the DNA end. Germline assignment: CDR1 LGHNA and CDR2 YSLEER. The CDR3 runs 14 residues.